Listed below are T cell receptor beta chains from one sample, sequenced in a study of Ad26.COV2.S vaccination and SARS-CoV-2 variants. The table came from immunoSEQ multiplex PCR; TCRdb's copy has only in-frame clones and leaves some out. The repertoire holds almost 400,000 clones, about 89% seen once, with approximately 1.9% in the top ten. Sequenced material: peripheral blood, taken in a trial of Ad26.COV2.S vaccine versus placebo. The receptor source for this set is a person between 18 and 59 years old who received the Ad26.COV2.S COVID-19 vaccine or a placebo. CDR3s include the opening cysteine and the closing phenylalanine or tryptophan. D genes are given only for firm matches. Clone size, where shown, is once, few, many, or a class for clones that have expanded.

>TRBD2|.|TRBV5-1|TRBJ2-1
TGCGCCAGCAGCCCGACGACTAGCGGTTACAATGAGCAGTTCTTC
CASSPTTSGYNEQFF
>.|.|TRBV10-3|TRBJ1-2
TGTGCCATCAGTGAGTCGTCCGACAGCGGGGGTGATGGCTACACCTTC
CAISESSDSGGDGYTF
>.|.|TRBV4-1|TRBJ1-5
TGCGCCAGCAGCCAGGGGATGGGGGGTCCCAGCAATCAGCCCCAGCATTTT
CASSQGMGGPSNQPQHF
>.|.|TRBV5-6|TRBJ2-3
TGTGCCAGCAGCTTGTCCCTTTCCGCAGATACGCAGTATTTT
CASSLSLSADTQYF
>TRBD1|.|TRBV30|TRBJ2-2
TGTGCCTGGACCTTTGGACAGGAGAACACCGGGGAGCTGTTTTTT
CAWTFGQENTGELFF
>.|.|TRBV18|TRBJ2-5
TGTGCCAGCTCAATCCAGGGAGAGACCCAGTACTTC
CASSIQGETQYF
>TRBD1|.|TRBV7-6|TRBJ1-1
TGTGCCAGCAGCTTTGGGGACAGGAGGAACACTGAAGCTTTCTTT
CASSFGDRRNTEAFF
>.|.|TRBV7-8|TRBJ2-7
TGTGCCAGCAGCCGTACGTCAGAGGGAGAAGCAAGGGAGCAGTACTTC
CASSRTSEGEAREQYF
>.|.|TRBV5-4|TRBJ1-2
TGTGCCAGCAGCTTTGTACAGGCCCGCGGTGGCTACACCTTC
CASSFVQARGGYTF
>TRBD1|.|TRBV5-1|TRBJ1-2
TGCGCCAGCAGCCCCGGGACAGGAGACCCGGGGGGCTATGGCTACACCTTC
CASSPGTGDPGGYGYTF
>.|.|TRBV19|TRBJ2-7
TGTGCCAGTAGTCAAGGAGCCTCCTACGAGCAGTACTTC
CASSQGASYEQYF
>.|.|TRBV3-1/TRBV3-2|TRBJ2-4
TGTGCCAGCAGCCCGGTAGGCCAGGGAAACATTCAGTACTTC
CASSPVGQGNIQYF
>TRBD1|.|TRBV15|TRBJ1-5
TGTGCCACCAGCAACAGGGGACACAATCAGCCCCAGCATTTT
CATSNRGHNQPQHF
>.|.|TRBV6-6|TRBJ2-1
TGTGCCAGCAGTCCCCTTGCGGTGAGCTCCTACAATGAGCAGTTCTTC
CASSPLAVSSYNEQFF
>TRBD2|.|TRBV6-2/TRBV6-3|TRBJ2-7
TGTGCCAGCAGTTACCCGACTAGCGGTATCTACGAGCAGTACTTC
CASSYPTSGIYEQYF
>.|.|TRBV5-1|TRBJ2-3
TGCGCCAGCAGCTTCCAGAACACAGATACGCAGTATTTT
CASSFQNTDTQYF
>.|few|TRBV19|TRBJ1-1
TGTGCCAGTAGTACCCGGGACATCCGTGGGGCTTTCTTT
CASSTRDIRGAFF